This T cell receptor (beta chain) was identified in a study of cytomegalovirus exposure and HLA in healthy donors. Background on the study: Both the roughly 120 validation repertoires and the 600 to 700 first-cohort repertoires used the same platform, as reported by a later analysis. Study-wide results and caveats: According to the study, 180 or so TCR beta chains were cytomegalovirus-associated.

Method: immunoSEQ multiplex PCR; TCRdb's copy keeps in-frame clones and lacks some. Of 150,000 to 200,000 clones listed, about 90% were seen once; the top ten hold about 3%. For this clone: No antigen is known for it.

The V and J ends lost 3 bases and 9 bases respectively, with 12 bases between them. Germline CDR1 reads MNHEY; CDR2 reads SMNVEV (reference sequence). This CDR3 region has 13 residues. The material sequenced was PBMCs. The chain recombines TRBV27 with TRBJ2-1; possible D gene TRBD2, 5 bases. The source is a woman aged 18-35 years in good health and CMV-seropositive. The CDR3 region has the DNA TGTGCCAGCAGTTTCCTCCAAGGAGGTGAGCAGTTCTTC. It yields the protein CASSFLQGGEQFF.